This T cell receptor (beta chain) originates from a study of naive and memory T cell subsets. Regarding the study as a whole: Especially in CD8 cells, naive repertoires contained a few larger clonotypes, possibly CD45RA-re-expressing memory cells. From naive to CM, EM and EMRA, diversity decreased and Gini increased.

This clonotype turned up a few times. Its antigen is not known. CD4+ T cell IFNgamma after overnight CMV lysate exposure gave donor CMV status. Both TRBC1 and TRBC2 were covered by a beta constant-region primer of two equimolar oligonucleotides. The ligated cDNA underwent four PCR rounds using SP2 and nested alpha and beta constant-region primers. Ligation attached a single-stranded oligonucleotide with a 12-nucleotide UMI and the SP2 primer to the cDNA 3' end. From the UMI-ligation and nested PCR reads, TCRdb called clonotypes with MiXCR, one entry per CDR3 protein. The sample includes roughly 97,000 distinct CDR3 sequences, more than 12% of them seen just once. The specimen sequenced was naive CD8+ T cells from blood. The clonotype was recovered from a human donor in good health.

This CDR3 reads CASSLRGPQTGGDQETQYF. Here the CDR3 DNA reads TGTGCCAGCTCACTCCGGGGACCGCAGACCGGTGGGGACCAAGAGACCCAGTACTTC. This chain links TRBV18 with TRBJ2-5, with D perhaps given as TRBD1 or TRBD2 (5 bases each). From germline, CDR1 is KGHSH and CDR2 LQKENI. There are 19 residues in the CDR3. V lost 4 bases to trimming and J lost 0 bases, with 24 bases between them.